Shown below are 32 T cell receptor beta chains from a single sample sequenced in a study of blood T cell repertoires in COVID-19. Generated by immunoSEQ multiplex PCR, the TCRdb table keeps only in-frame clones and is missing some. This table holds under 200,000 clones, about 80% found once. Input material: peripheral blood. The source is a man younger than 45 with active or convalescent COVID-19.

This clone was observed once. This chain links TRBV4-1 with TRBJ2-1; possibly TRBD2 for D (5 bases). V was clipped by 4 bases and J by 2 bases, with 15 bases between them. The CDR3 has 16 amino acids. Germline CDR1 MGHRA, CDR2 YSYEKL. The CDR3 loop is CASSPGLAPAYNEQFF. The CDR3 DNA reads TGCGCCAGCAGCCCTGGGCTAGCCCCTGCCTACAATGAGCAGTTCTTC.

DNA for the CDR3: TGTGCCACCTTGGAGACCCAGTACTTC. Its protein product is CATLETQYF. The chain combines TRBV14 with TRBJ2-5; D gene uncertain. CDR1 SGHDN and CDR2 FVKESK come from the germline V gene. Deletions cut 10 bases from V and 5 bases from J, with 5 bases between. The CDR3 extends over 9 amino acids.

V gene TRBV7-9 combines with J gene TRBJ1-1; 9 positions agree with TRBD1. J lost 1 base, V lost 5 bases, and 11 bases had no gene match. Germline loops: CDR1 SEHNR, CDR2 FQNEAQ (reference sequence). This CDR3 has 17 amino acids. Here the CDR3 reads CASSLPLQGAANTEAFF. CDR3 sequence (DNA): TGTGCCAGCAGCCTTCCCTTACAGGGGGCGGCGAACACTGAAGCTTTCTTT.

This clone was seen just once. The chain has TRBV24-1 and TRBJ2-1; tentatively, D is TRBD2 (6 bases). The CDR3 runs 16 residues. Germline CDR1 is KGHDR and CDR2 is SFDVKD. Trimming pared 0 bases from V and 3 bases from J, leaving 11 bases between. The CDR3 sequence is CATSDLAASDYNEQFF. The CDR3 nucleotides read TGTGCCACCAGTGATTTGGCGGCTAGCGACTACAATGAGCAGTTCTTC.

There are a few counts of this clone. The chain joins TRBV24-1 to TRBJ1-2; TRBD1 matches 7 bases. The length of the CDR3 is 16 residues. Germline V lookup: CDR1 KGHDR, CDR2 SFDVKD. V was pared by 4 bases and J by 4 bases, with 11 bases of the junction left unmatched. The CDR3 loop is CATSDHTGQAFYGYTF. The CDR3 nucleotides read TGTGCCACCAGTGACCATACTGGACAGGCCTTCTATGGCTACACCTTC.

The rearrangement joins TRBV18 to TRBJ2-7; D gene unclear. The CDR3 extends over 14 amino acids. Germline lookup yields CDR1 KGHSH and CDR2 LQKENI. V was cut by 4 bases and J by 6 bases, with 16 bases left in between. The CDR3 region is CASSQPRSQCEQYV. CDR3 nucleotide sequence: TGTGCCAGCTCACAACCACGCTCACAGTGCGAGCAGTACGTC.

This rearrangement joins TRBV2 to TRBJ2-7; the match to TRBD1 covers 8 bases. The trim removed 4 bases at V and 2 bases at J, leaving 7 bases unmatched. Per germline, CDR1 SNHLY and CDR2 FYNNEI. The CDR3 runs 15 residues. The CDR3 DNA sequence: TGTGCCAGCAGTGTCAACAGGGGGAACCCCTACGAGCAGTACGTC. Residues: CASSVNRGNPYEQYV.

The CDR3 nucleotides are TGTGCCAGTAGTTCCTCGACCCGTGGAGACGGAAACACCATATATTTT. This translates into CASSSSTRGDGNTIYF. The genes are TRBV19 and TRBJ1-3; D gene uncertain. The CDR3 runs to 16 residues. CDR1 and CDR2 from the germline V gene are LNHDA and SQIVND (reference sequence). V was cut by 5 bases and J by 4 bases, with 18 bases left in between.

This clone was observed once. The chain has TRBV6-2 or TRBV6-3 and TRBJ2-3, with 7 bases identical to TRBD2. Germline trimming cut 2 bases from V and 3 bases from J; bases unmatched to any gene: 2. CDR3 length: 14 residues. Germline V gene data show CDR1 as MNHEY and CDR2 as SVGEGT. In DNA, the CDR3 is TGTGCCAGCAGTTACAGACTAGCAACAGATACGCAGTATTTT. It yields the protein CASSYRLATDTQYF.

This chain links TRBV2 with TRBJ2-1, with 11 nucleotides matching TRBD2. The germline V gene encodes CDR1 SNHLY and CDR2 FYNNEI. The CDR3 covers 16 residues. V was clipped by 1 base and J by 4 bases; unmatched bases: 3. CDR3 nucleotide sequence: TGTGCCAGCAGTGAAGGACTAGCGGGGCCTTACAATGAGCAGTTCTTC. As protein: CASSEGLAGPYNEQFF. The variable domain in full, completed from reference TRBV2 and TRBJ2-1, reads EPEVTQTPSHQVTQMGQEVILRCVPISNHLYFYWYRQILGQKVEFLVSFYNNEISEKSEIFDDQFSVERPDGSNFTLKIRSTKLEDSAMYFCASSEGLAGPYNEQFFGPGTRLTVL.

CDR3 in DNA: TGCGCCAGCAGCCCCGACGGGATATCTGGAAACACCATATATTTT. Protein sequence: CASSPDGISGNTIYF. V usage is TRBV5-1 and J usage is TRBJ1-3, with D unresolved. V lost 4 bases and J lost 1, with 12 bases in between. Germline CDR1 is SGHRS and CDR2 is YFSETQ. The CDR3 spans 15 residues.

The genes are TRBV5-5 and TRBJ1-4; D is perhaps TRBD1 (6 bases). Trimming cost V 3 bases and J 5 bases, with 11 bases left between them. CDR3 size: 14 residues. Germline values: CDR1 SGHKS, CDR2 YYEKEE (reference sequence). The CDR3 reads CASSSDRANEKLFF. In nucleotides, the CDR3 is TGTGCCAGCAGCTCGGACAGAGCGAATGAAAAACTGTTTTTT.

The V gene is TRBV2, the J gene TRBJ1-4, with TRBD1 identical over 7 bases. From germline, CDR1 is SNHLY and CDR2 FYNNEI. V lost 6 bases to trimming and J lost 5 bases; unmatched junction nucleotides: 9. The CDR3 length is 15 residues. CDR3 protein: CASRPDRRQNEKLFF. The CDR3 nucleotides are TGTGCCAGCAGGCCGGACAGGAGGCAAAATGAAAAACTGTTTTTT.

This clone was observed a handful of times. CDR3: CASRETGGDYGYTF. As DNA, the CDR3 is TGTGCCAGTAGAGAGACAGGGGGCGACTATGGCTACACCTTC. The chain employs TRBV19 and TRBJ1-2; 10 bases map to TRBD1. Germline-derived CDR1 and CDR2 are LNHDA and SQIVND (reference sequence). The trim removed 6 bases at V and 3 bases at J, leaving 4 bases unmatched. This CDR3 has 14 amino acids.

The chain couples TRBV2 to TRBJ2-7, with 9 positions matching TRBD2. The junction had 7 bases not matched to a gene; V was cut back by 2 bases and J by 5 bases. Germline CDR1 and CDR2: SNHLY and FYNNEI. The CDR3 runs 15 residues. CDR3 region: CASSERAGGTHEQYF. The CDR3 DNA reads TGTGCCAGCAGTGAAAGGGCGGGAGGGACCCACGAGCAGTACTTC.

V usage is TRBV2 and J usage is TRBJ1-2; TRBD1 agrees at 10 bases. Trimming removed 0 bases from V and 5 bases from J; junction bases left unmatched: 15. The CDR3 length is 19 residues. The V gene's germline CDR1 is SNHLY and CDR2 FYNNEI. The CDR3 spells CASSEAAYSDRGPRYGYTF. CDR3 DNA sequence: TGTGCCAGCAGTGAAGCCGCATACAGCGACAGGGGGCCTCGGTATGGCTACACCTTC.

The CDR3 sequence is CASSPSREDEQFF. The CDR3 coding sequence is TGTGCCAGCAGCCCGTCGCGGGAAGATGAGCAGTTCTTC. The genes are TRBV9 and TRBJ2-1; maybe TRBD2 (6 bases). Between the trimmed V and J ends, which lost 4 bases and 8 bases, there was a span of 13 bases. Germline V CDR1 and CDR2: SGDLS, YYNGEE. The CDR3 covers 13 residues.

CDR3 coding DNA: TGTGCCAGCAGCCAAGGGAGGACTAGCGAGCCCGCAGATACGCAGTATTTT. This sequence encodes CASSQGRTSEPADTQYF. J is TRBJ2-3 and V is TRBV3-1 (or the pseudogene TRBV3-2); 9 bases fit TRBD2. Per germline, CDR1 LGHDT and CDR2 YNNKEL (reference sequence). CDR3 size: 17 residues. V shed 1 base and J 4 bases; nucleotides not matched to a gene: 9.

This clone was seen a handful of times. This rearrangement joins TRBV18 to TRBJ1-4; D is ambiguous. Trimming stripped 4 bases from V and 7 bases from J, with 16 bases between. The germline V gene has CDR1 KGHSH and CDR2 LQKENI. The CDR3 is made up of 15 amino acids. Written as DNA, the CDR3 is TGTGCCAGCTCACTCTCATCCGAGGGCAGTGAAAAACTGTTTTTT. It translates to CASSLSSEGSEKLFF.

V is TRBV4-1 and J is TRBJ1-5; D gene ambiguous. Trimming shortened V by 1 base and J by 6 bases, and 10 bases separated the two germline ends. The germline gives CDR1 MGHRA, CDR2 YSYEKL. The length of the CDR3 is 14 residues. Here the CDR3 reads CASSQALLGQPQHF. The CDR3 DNA is TGCGCCAGCAGCCAAGCTTTACTTGGTCAGCCCCAGCATTTT.

The J gene is TRBJ2-1, the V gene TRBV11-3; 8 nucleotides agree with TRBD1. Germline V gene sequence: CDR1 SGHNT, CDR2 YENEEA. With V trimmed by 4 bases and J by 10 bases, 12 bases remained unmatched. The CDR3 is made up of 15 amino acids. The DNA of the CDR3 is TGTGCCAGCAGCTCCTCAGGGGGCGGAAAGGACGAGCAGTTCTTC. Encoded protein: CASSSSGGGKDEQFF.

The CDR3 loop is CATRDREYTEAFF. CDR3 bases: TGTGCCACCAGGGACAGAGAGTACACTGAAGCTTTCTTT. This chain links TRBV24-1 with TRBJ1-1; D possibly corresponds to TRBD1 (6 bases). The CDR3 consists of 13 residues. Per the germline V gene, CDR1 is KGHDR and CDR2 is SFDVKD. V shed 7 bases and J shed 3 bases, with 11 bases lying between them.

The chain joins TRBV9 to TRBJ1-3; tentative D call: TRBD1 (5 bases). Germline V lookup: CDR1 SGDLS, CDR2 YYNGEE. The ends were cut back, 0 bases at V and 0 bases at J, with 10 bases in the middle. The length of the CDR3 is 16 residues. CDR3 in amino acids: CASSVAGGGSGNTIYF. The CDR3 DNA reads TGTGCCAGCAGCGTAGCTGGGGGGGGCTCTGGAAACACCATATATTTT.

This chain connects TRBV7-2 to TRBJ2-3; 13 nucleotides match TRBD2. V lost 0 bases to trimming and J lost 4 bases; unmatched junction nucleotides: 4. The CDR3 covers 17 residues. Germline CDR1 reads SGHTA; CDR2 reads FQGNSA. For the CDR3, the DNA is TGTGCCAGCAGCTTAGCGAAAACTAGCGGGAGGGCAGATACGCAGTATTTT. Protein product: CASSLAKTSGRADTQYF.

This clone was observed a handful of times. The chain combines TRBV7-9 with TRBJ2-3, with 11 bases that match TRBD1. Unmatched junction bases numbered 7, after V lost 6 bases and J lost 2 bases. Germline values: CDR1 SEHNR, CDR2 FQNEAQ (reference sequence). This CDR3 has 16 residues. The CDR3 DNA reads as TGTGCCAGCAGTGGACCGGGACAGGGGGACACAGATACGCAGTATTTT. Amino acid sequence: CASSGPGQGDTDTQYF.

The chain has TRBV5-6 and TRBJ1-3; no clear D. Germline CDR1 reads SGHDT; CDR2 reads YYEEEE. Trimming removed 7 bases from V and 4 bases from J, with 9 bases in between. CDR3 length equals 12 residues. The CDR3 DNA sequence: TGTGCCAGCCGATCCGGGGGAAACACCATATATTTT. Encoded protein: CASRSGGNTIYF.

This chain connects TRBV2 to TRBJ2-5, with 7 bases lining up with TRBD1. Unmatched junction bases numbered 4, after V lost 6 bases and J lost 3 bases. The CDR3 length is 13 residues. Germline V lookup: CDR1 SNHLY, CDR2 FYNNEI. DNA for the CDR3: TGTGCCAGCAGGGGACAGTTTAAAGAGACCCAGTACTTC. Translated, it gives CASRGQFKETQYF.

The chain has TRBV7-9 and TRBJ2-2; TRBD1 agrees at 7 bases. CDR1 and CDR2 (germline): SEHNR, FQNEAQ (reference sequence). CDR3 length: 14 amino acids. The trim removed 5 bases at V and 6 bases at J, leaving 6 bases unmatched. In nucleotides, the CDR3 is TGTGCCAGCAGCCCCCGACAGGGAGCCGGGGAGCTGTTTTTT. Its translation: CASSPRQGAGELFF.

This sequence joins TRBV7-8 and TRBJ1-5; TRBD1 matches at 7 bases. The CDR3 contains 15 residues. CDR1 is SGHVS and CDR2 is FQNEAQ in the germline V gene. J was trimmed by 4 bases and V by 4 bases; bases with no gene match: 7. The CDR3 is CASSSGQVWNQPQHF. The CDR3 coding sequence is TGTGCCAGCAGCTCTGGACAGGTTTGGAATCAGCCCCAGCATTTT.

The chain recombines TRBV30 with TRBJ2-7; the match to TRBD1 covers 7 bases. The CDR3 consists of 14 residues. Trimming took 3 bases from V and 0 from J; bases not matched to a gene: 5. The germline CDR1 and CDR2 sequences are GTSNPN and SVGIG (reference sequence). The CDR3 reads CAWRSTGSSYEQYF. CDR3 sequence (DNA): TGTGCCTGGAGATCGACAGGGAGCTCCTACGAGCAGTACTTC.

The CDR3 loop is CASSDRGRGETQYF. The CDR3 region has the DNA TGTGCCAGCAGTGATAGGGGGCGCGGGGAGACCCAGTACTTC. V is TRBV6-1 and J is TRBJ2-5; 7 bases fit TRBD1. This CDR3 spans 14 amino acids. J lost 5 bases, V lost 3 bases, and 6 bases had no gene match. Germline V gene data show CDR1 as MNHNS and CDR2 as SASEGT.

This clone was found a few times. CDR3 loop: CSVGAGGQFF. The CDR3 nucleotides are TGCAGCGTGGGAGCGGGGGGGCAGTTCTTC. J is TRBJ2-1 and V is TRBV29-1; 9 bases align to TRBD2. The CDR3 contains 10 residues. The germline gives CDR1 SQVTM, CDR2 ANQGSEA. With 6 bases clipped from V and 12 bases from J, the junction kept 3 bases outside the gene matches.